These 21 T cell receptor beta chains were sequenced from one sample in a study of CD8 T cells in Susac syndrome. Random hexamers were used to reverse transcribe the RNA input (roughly 0.5 to 1 ug). A single record per CDR3 protein comes from TCRdb applying MiXCR to the immunoSEQ multiplex PCR reads. This table has approximately 170,000 distinct CDR3 sequences, 90% to 95% appearing once. Input material: CD4+ T cells from PBMCs. The receptor source for this set is a human donor in good health.

The genes are TRBV7-2 and TRBJ1-4, with D tentatively TRBD1 (5 bases). The CDR3 totals 13 residues. Trimming cost V 6 bases and J 5 bases, with 10 bases left between them. Germline assignment: CDR1 SGHTA and CDR2 FQGNSA. The CDR3 sequence: CASRPQVNEKLFF. Here the CDR3 DNA reads TGTGCCAGCAGACCACAGGTGAATGAAAAACTGTTTTTT.

V and J are TRBV6-5 and TRBJ2-1; the match to TRBD1 covers 10 bases. With 5 bases clipped from V and 4 bases from J, the junction kept 5 bases outside the gene matches. Germline loops: CDR1 MNHEY, CDR2 SVGAGI. The CDR3 runs 15 residues. CDR3 DNA: TGTGCCAGCAGTAAGGGACAGGGGATATACAATGAGCAGTTCTTC. Protein: CASSKGQGIYNEQFF.

The chain links TRBV7-2 to TRBJ2-5; TRBD2 matches 7 bases. The CDR3 totals 15 residues. J gave up 5 bases and V 5 bases, and 11 bases lay outside the gene matches. Per germline, CDR1 SGHTA and CDR2 FQGNSA. CDR3 in DNA: TGTGCCAGCAGCCGCAATCGGGGGGTTCGGGAGACCCAGTACTTC. Translated: CASSRNRGVRETQYF.

This rearrangement joins TRBV3-1 to TRBJ2-5; D might be TRBD1 (5 bases). V lost 0 bases and J lost 5, with 16 bases in between. This CDR3 is 16 amino acids long. Germline lookup yields CDR1 LGHDT and CDR2 YNNKEL (reference sequence). The CDR3 here is CASSQDQLGLRETQYF. The CDR3 nucleotides read TGTGCCAGCAGCCAAGATCAGTTGGGGCTCAGGGAGACCCAGTACTTC.

V gene TRBV7-2 combines with J gene TRBJ2-3, with TRBD1 matching over 7 bases. Germline CDR1 SGHTA, CDR2 FQGNSA. The junction had 6 bases not matched to a gene; V was cut back by 1 base and J by 2 bases. This CDR3 has 16 amino acids. The CDR3: CASSLVHRGLTDTQYF. The CDR3 DNA follows: TGTGCCAGCAGCTTAGTCCACAGGGGCCTCACAGATACGCAGTATTTT. The full variable domain, rest sourced from reference TRBV7-2 and TRBJ2-3, is GAGVSQSPSNKVTEKGKDVELRCDPISGHTALYWYRQSLGQGLEFLIYFQGNSAPDKSGLPSDRFSAERTGGSVSTLTIQRTQQEDSAVYLCASSLVHRGLTDTQYFGPGTRLTVL.

This sequence joins TRBV28 and TRBJ1-2, with D possibly being TRBD1 (5 bases). CDR3 length equals 14 residues. Germline V gene lookup returns CDR1 MDHEN and CDR2 SYDVKM. Trimming removed 6 bases at V and 4 bases at J, with 15 bases between. CDR3 nucleotide sequence: TGTGCCAGCAGGGCGGCAGGGAGTCGCTATGGCTACACCTTC. Encoded protein: CASRAAGSRYGYTF.

This sequence joins TRBV7-9 and TRBJ1-5; D is undetermined. Trimming cost V 5 bases and J 10 bases, with 18 bases left between them. Looked up from germline, CDR1 is SEHNR and CDR2 is FQNEAQ (reference sequence). CDR3 length equals 14 residues. The CDR3: CASSQADRDDPQHF. The CDR3 nucleotides read TGTGCCAGCAGCCAAGCGGACCGAGATGATCCCCAGCATTTT.

V and J are TRBV6-6 and TRBJ1-1; D not certain. Germline V gives CDR1 MNHNY, CDR2 SVGAGI (reference sequence). The V end lost 7 bases, the J end lost 1 base, and 10 bases lay between the germline ends. CDR3 length equals 13 residues. CDR3 protein: CASTQDGNTEAFF. CDR3 sequence (DNA): TGTGCCAGCACTCAGGACGGGAACACTGAAGCTTTCTTT.

The rearrangement joins TRBV6-6 to TRBJ2-7; tentatively, D is TRBD1 (5 bases). Germline V gives CDR1 MNHNY, CDR2 SVGAGI (reference sequence). The CDR3 sequence is 16 residues long. Trimming took off 2 bases at V and 6 bases at J, with 20 bases between the two ends. Here the CDR3 DNA reads TGTGCCAGCAGTTACGAAGGGGCAGCCGTCCCCGGCGAGCAGTACTTC. Translation: CASSYEGAAVPGEQYF.

V usage is TRBV3-1 and J usage is TRBJ2-2; D gene ambiguous. This CDR3 region has 16 residues. Germline CDR1 is LGHDT and CDR2 is YNNKEL (reference sequence). Trimming removed 1 base at V and 0 bases at J, with 9 bases between. CDR3 amino acids: CASSQARTANTGELFF. DNA of the CDR3: TGTGCCAGCAGCCAAGCTAGGACGGCGAACACCGGGGAGCTGTTTTTT.

The rearrangement joins TRBV6-1 to TRBJ2-5; 7 nucleotides agree with TRBD2. CDR1 MNHNS and CDR2 SASEGT come from the germline V gene. J lost 0 bases, V lost 6 bases, and 13 bases had no gene match. CDR3 length equals 17 residues. Here the CDR3 reads CASRLRRGLGYQETQYF. The CDR3 bases are TGTGCCAGCAGACTCAGGCGGGGGTTGGGGTACCAAGAGACCCAGTACTTC.

The chain recombines TRBV11-2 with TRBJ2-2; TRBD1 aligns across 7 bases. The CDR3 sequence is 15 residues long. J lost 3 bases, V lost 1 base, and 2 bases had no gene match. CDR1 and CDR2 (germline): SGHAT, FQNNGV. The CDR3: CASSLGTGYTGELFF. DNA of the CDR3: TGTGCCAGCAGCTTAGGGACAGGTTACACCGGGGAGCTGTTTTTT.

The chain links TRBV6-4 to TRBJ2-5; D gene unclear. Germline-derived CDR1 and CDR2 are MRHNA and SNTAGT. The CDR3 sequence is 13 residues long. V shed 7 bases and J shed 5 bases, with 14 bases lying between them. The chain's CDR3 is CASTLRREETQYF. CDR3 in DNA: TGTGCCAGCACCCTCCGCCGAGAGGAGACCCAGTACTTC.

This clonotype has just a few counts. The chain joins TRBV2 to TRBJ2-5; 7 positions agree with TRBD1. Germline CDR1 SNHLY, CDR2 FYNNEI. This CDR3 region has 12 residues. V was clipped by 5 bases and J by 5 bases; unmatched bases: 2. DNA for the CDR3: TGTGCCAGCAGTCAGGGGGTGGAGACCCAGTACTTC. Translating it yields CASSQGVETQYF.

The chain has TRBV7-3 and TRBJ2-6; D is possibly TRBD1 or TRBD2 (5 bases each). Deletions cut 5 bases from V and 0 bases from J, with 11 bases between. This CDR3 comprises 16 residues. Germline CDR1 and CDR2: SGHTA and FQGTGA. The CDR3 DNA is TGTGCCAGCAGCCGGGACCGCAGCTCTGGGGCCAACGTCCTGACTTTC. This codes for CASSRDRSSGANVLTF.

The gene calls are TRBV5-6 and TRBJ2-3, with a possible D match to TRBD2 (6 bases). Trimming removed 4 bases from V and 9 bases from J, with 18 bases in between. This CDR3 has 14 amino acids. In germline, CDR1 is SGHDT, CDR2 YYEEEE. The chain's CDR3 is CASSGSGYASTQYF. CDR3 bases: TGTGCCAGCAGCGGGAGCGGGTACGCCAGCACGCAGTATTTT.

CDR3 in DNA: TGTGCCAGCGCCAGGGACGGGAATCAGCCCCAGCATTTT. Translating it yields CASARDGNQPQHF. The chain joins TRBV9 to TRBJ1-5; D might be TRBD1 (5 bases). The CDR3 runs to 13 residues. The germline gives CDR1 SGDLS, CDR2 YYNGEE. The V end lost 7 bases, the J end lost 4 bases, and 12 bases lay between the germline ends.

The rearrangement uses TRBV3-1 and TRBJ2-7, with D hard to call. From germline, CDR1 is LGHDT and CDR2 YNNKEL (reference sequence). The CDR3 consists of 13 residues. With 5 bases removed from V and 0 bases from J, the gap between germline ends came to 8 bases. The CDR3 DNA is TGTGCCAGCAGCTACAGCGTCTCCTACGAGCAGTACTTC. Translated: CASSYSVSYEQYF.

The rearrangement links TRBV2 to TRBJ2-5, with D uncertain. The germline V and J ends were trimmed by 6 bases and 1 base, with 12 bases remaining between them. Germline loops: CDR1 SNHLY, CDR2 FYNNEI. CDR3 length equals 14 residues. This chain's CDR3 is CASRGLVRQETQYF. Here the CDR3 DNA reads TGTGCCAGCAGGGGTCTAGTTCGCCAAGAGACCCAGTACTTC.

V and J are TRBV29-1 and TRBJ1-5; 7 bases align to TRBD1. Germline values: CDR1 SQVTM, CDR2 ANQGSEA. V trimming: 7 bases; J trimming: 2 bases; junction bases outside the gene matches: 8. The CDR3 has 14 amino acids. This chain's CDR3 is CSARTGAGNQPQHF. The CDR3 nucleotides are TGCAGCGCGCGTACAGGGGCCGGCAATCAGCCCCAGCATTTT.

V usage is TRBV12-5 and J usage is TRBJ2-5, with 7 nucleotides matching TRBD2. This CDR3 is built from 16 residues. The germline gives CDR1 LGHNT, CDR2 FRNRAP. V was pared by 1 base and J by 2 bases, with 7 bases of the junction left unmatched. The CDR3 region has the DNA TGTGCTAGTGGTTTGGGCCTGGGACTAAATCAAGAGACCCAGTACTTC. Translated: CASGLGLGLNQETQYF.